The clone carrying this T cell receptor (beta chain) was picked up a small number of times. Its antigen is undetermined. An end of the junction does not agree with germline; a read error may underlie this. These data originate in a study of beta chain features in type 1 diabetes. Study conclusions and caveats: A possible short-template PCR bias applies equally to patients and controls. VDJ junctions in type 1 diabetes patients carried more deletions and fewer insertions.

Since all of the isolated RNA was reverse transcribed, expressed TCRB transcripts were what got sequenced. The repertoire was sequenced with immunoSEQ multiplex PCR; TCRdb's copy has only in-frame clones and lacks some. The sample lists 600,000 to 650,000 clones; 15% were seen once. This CDR3 contains 13 residues. Germline-derived CDR1 and CDR2 are ENHRY and SYGVKD. V gene TRBV10-3 combines with J gene TRBJ2-3, with a weak D call TRBD2 (7 bases). Sequencing used naive CD4+ T cells from blood. This clonotype originated in a man in his late teens or twenties in good health. Here the CDR3 DNA reads TGTGCCATCAGTGCATCCGGGGGGCCAGAGGGCAATTTT. Amino acids: CAISASGGPEGNF.